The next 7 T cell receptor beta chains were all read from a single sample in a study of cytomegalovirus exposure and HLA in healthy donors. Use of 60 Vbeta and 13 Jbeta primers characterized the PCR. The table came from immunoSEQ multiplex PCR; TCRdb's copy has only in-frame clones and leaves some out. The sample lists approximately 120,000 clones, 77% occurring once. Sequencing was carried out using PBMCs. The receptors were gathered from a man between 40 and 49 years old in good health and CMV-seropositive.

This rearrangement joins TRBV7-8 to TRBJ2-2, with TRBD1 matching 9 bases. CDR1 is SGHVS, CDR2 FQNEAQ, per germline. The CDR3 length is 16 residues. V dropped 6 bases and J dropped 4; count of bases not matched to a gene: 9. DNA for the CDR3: TGTGCCAGCAGAGAGACAGGGGGATCAGGCACCGGGGAGCTGTTTTTT. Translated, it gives CASRETGGSGTGELFF.

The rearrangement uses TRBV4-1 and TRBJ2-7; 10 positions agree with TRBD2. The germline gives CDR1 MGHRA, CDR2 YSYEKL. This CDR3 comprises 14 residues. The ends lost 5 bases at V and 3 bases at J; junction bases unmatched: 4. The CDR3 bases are TGCGCCAGCAGCAATAGCGGGGGGAACTACGAGCAGTACTTC. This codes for CASSNSGGNYEQYF.

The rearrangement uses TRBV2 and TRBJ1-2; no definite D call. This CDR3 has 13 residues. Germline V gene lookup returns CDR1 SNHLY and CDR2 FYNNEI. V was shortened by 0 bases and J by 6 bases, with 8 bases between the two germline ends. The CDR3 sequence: CASSEAILHGYTF. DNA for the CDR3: TGTGCCAGCAGTGAAGCGATACTCCATGGCTACACCTTC.

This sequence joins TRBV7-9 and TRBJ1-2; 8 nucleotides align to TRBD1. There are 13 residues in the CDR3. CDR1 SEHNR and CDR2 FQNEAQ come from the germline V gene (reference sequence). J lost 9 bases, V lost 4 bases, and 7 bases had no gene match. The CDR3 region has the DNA TGTGCCAGCAGCTCCTTAAGACAGGGGAGCTACACCTTC. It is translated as CASSSLRQGSYTF.

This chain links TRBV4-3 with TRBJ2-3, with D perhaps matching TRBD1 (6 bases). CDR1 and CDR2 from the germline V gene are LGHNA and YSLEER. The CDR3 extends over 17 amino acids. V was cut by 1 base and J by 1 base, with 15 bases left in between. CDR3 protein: CASSQGGQTGGTDTQYF. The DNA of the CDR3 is TGCGCCAGCAGCCAAGGAGGACAGACCGGAGGCACAGATACGCAGTATTTT.

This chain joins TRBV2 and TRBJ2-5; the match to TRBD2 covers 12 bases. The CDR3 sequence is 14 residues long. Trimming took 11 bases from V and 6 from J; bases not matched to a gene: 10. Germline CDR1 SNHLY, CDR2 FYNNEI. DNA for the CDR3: TGTGCCTCCGGGACTAGCGGGTTTGCAAAGACCCAGTACTTC. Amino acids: CASGTSGFAKTQYF.

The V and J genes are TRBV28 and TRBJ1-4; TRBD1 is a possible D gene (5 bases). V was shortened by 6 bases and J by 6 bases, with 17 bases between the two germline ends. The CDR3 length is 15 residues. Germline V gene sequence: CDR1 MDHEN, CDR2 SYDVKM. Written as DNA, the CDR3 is TGTGCCAGCAGCCCCGGGGGTTCCATACATGAAAAACTGTTTTTT. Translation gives CASSPGGSIHEKLFF.